Each of the 14 T cell receptor beta chains below was sequenced from the same sample in a study of T cell clonality in common variable immunodeficiency (dated by TCRdb to between 2015 and 2017). The method behind the library was the immunoSEQ multiplex PCR assay. This immuneACCESS table, as held by TCRdb, lists in-frame sequences with V and J called but not all clones. Of the missing ones, under half trace to an unresolved V gene in checked studies; the others have no known cause. Here the sample lists over 40,000 clones, none seen once only. The biggest ten clones account for roughly 6% of the sample. The sequencing sample was made of peripheral blood mononuclear cells. These receptors all stem from a person between 18 and 75 years old in good health.

This clone was seen repeatedly, ten times or more. The read terminates 3 residues ahead of where the CDR3 ends, so the germline J gene completes it. The chain links TRBV18 to TRBJ2-7; possibly TRBD2 for D (8 bases). With 6 bases removed from V and 2 bases from J, the gap between germline ends came to 17 bases. This CDR3 contains 15 residues. CDR1 and CDR2 (germline): KGHSH, LQKENI. Incomplete CDR3 DNA: TGTGCCAGCTCCTTCGGGGGGGGACAGACCTACGAG. This gives the protein CASSFGGGQTYE. The whole CDR3 protein reads CASSFGGGQTYEQYF.

This clone was counted many times. The read finishes 3 residues shy of the CDR3 end, and the germline J gene is used to complete it. The chain is built from TRBV20-1 and TRBJ2-3, with D tentatively TRBD2 (6 bases). Looked up from germline, CDR1 is DFQATT and CDR2 is SNEGSKA (reference sequence). This CDR3 region has 16 residues. The CDR3 sequence is CSARARTTIREETQYF. The CDR3 DNA, read in part, is TGCAGTGCTAGGGCGAGGACTACTATCCGCGAAGAGACG.

This clone was observed at least ten times. Read sequence stops 3 residues before the CDR3 end, and the germline J gene provides the missing end. This chain uses TRBV7-9 with TRBJ1-2, with TRBD1 identical over 7 bases. CDR1 and CDR2 from the germline V gene are SEHNR and FQNEAQ (reference sequence). This CDR3 comprises 14 residues. The CDR3 region is CASSLGGGAIGYTF. Partial CDR3 DNA: TGTGCCAGCAGCTTAGGAGGGGGCGCGATCGGC.

Worth noting for this clone: The read ends 3 residues early relative to the CDR3; the germline J gene fills the gap. V usage is TRBV30 and J usage is TRBJ1-4, with D unresolved. Germline values: CDR1 GTSNPN, CDR2 SVGIG (reference sequence). The CDR3 covers 12 residues. The CDR3 spells CAWARVDSPLFF. The sequenced CDR3 bases are TGTGCCTGGGCCCGGGTGGATTCACCA.

This clone showed up many times. The read terminates 3 residues before the CDR3 end, so the remaining end is supplied by the germline J gene. The chain recombines TRBV5-5 with TRBJ1-5; weak D call: TRBD1 (6 bases). Per germline, CDR1 SGHKS and CDR2 YYEKEE (reference sequence). V dropped 0 bases and J dropped 1 base, with 8 bases sitting between them. The CDR3 extends over 15 amino acids. The CDR3 region is CASSLGGLSNQPQHF. The covered CDR3 bases are TGTGCCAGCAGCTTGGGGGGGCTGAGCAATCAGCCC.

The table lists this clone with many counts. The CDR3 end is not reached by the read, which stops 3 residues before it; the germline J gene fills it in. The rearrangement joins TRBV3-1 (or the pseudogene TRBV3-2) to TRBJ1-1, with D perhaps TRBD1 (6 bases). The CDR3 length is 13 residues. Germline V gene lookup returns CDR1 LGHDT and CDR2 YNNKEL (reference sequence). CDR3 DNA (partial): TGTGCCAGCAGCCAAAGAACACAGGGCGAA. It translates to CASSQRTQGE. The whole CDR3 sequence is CASSQRTQGEAFF.

This clone was seen many times. CDR3 in amino acids: CASTGTGAYEQYF. The CDR3 DNA, read in part, is TGTGCCAGTACCGGGACAGGGGCCTACGAG. The V call is TRBV19, the J call TRBJ2-7, with 10 bases matching TRBD1. The read terminates 3 residues ahead of where the CDR3 ends, so the germline J gene completes it. CDR3 length: 13 residues. V trimming: 7 bases; J trimming: 2 bases; junction bases outside the gene matches: 2. The germline V gene encodes CDR1 LNHDA and CDR2 SQIVND (reference sequence).

The table lists this clone with many counts. The CDR3 is cut off 3 residues early in the read; its end comes from the germline J gene. The chain employs TRBV19 and TRBJ1-3; no reliable D call. Germline-derived CDR1 and CDR2 are LNHDA and SQIVND (reference sequence). Trimming took off 3 bases at V and 4 bases at J, with 10 bases between the two ends. This CDR3 is built from 14 residues. The CDR3 loop reads CASSIDDTGNTIYF. The part of the CDR3 DNA that was read is TGTGCCAGTAGTATTGACGACACCGGAAACACC.

This clone was counted a few times. The CDR3 reads CASSIGPGQAYDYTF. The sequenced part of the CDR3 DNA is TGTGCCAGTAGTATAGGGCCGGGACAGGCCTACGAC. The genes are TRBV19 and TRBJ1-2, with 8 nucleotides matching TRBD1. The read terminates 3 residues ahead of where the CDR3 ends, so the germline J gene completes it. Germline values: CDR1 LNHDA, CDR2 SQIVND (reference sequence). The CDR3 is made up of 15 amino acids.

In its sample, this clone was seen a few times. A much larger clonotype is one base distant, so this may be a read error. The observed sequence ends 3 residues before the CDR3 terminus, with the missing tail filled in from the germline J gene. The sample carries other DNA sequences with the same CDR3. V gene TRBV30 combines with J gene TRBJ1-2, with D tentatively TRBD1 (5 bases). Germline assignment: CDR1 GTSNPN and CDR2 SVGIG (reference sequence). The CDR3 is 12 amino acids. The part of the CDR3 DNA that was read is TGCGCCTGGAGAGAGGGGAACTATGGC. Amino acids: CAWREGNYG. The whole CDR3 is CAWREGNYGYTF.

This clone has ten or more counts. Coverage ceases 3 residues before the CDR3 finishes, and the germline J gene fills in the end. The genes are TRBV5-1 and TRBJ1-6; 9 bases are shared with TRBD1. The germline gives CDR1 SGHRS, CDR2 YFSETQ. CDR3 size: 14 residues. The J segment lost 7 bases and the V segment lost 3 bases, leaving 2 bases of the junction unmatched. Incomplete CDR3 DNA: TGCGCCAGCAGCTACGGACAGGGGAATTCACCC. Translation: CASSYGQGNSP. The CDR3 reads in full as CASSYGQGNSPLHF.

This clone was counted many times. Sequencing ends 3 residues short of the CDR3 end; the germline J gene provides the rest. This chain joins TRBV23-1 and TRBJ2-7, with 8 positions matching TRBD2. TRBV23-1 is given ORF status, its function remaining uncertain. The ends lost 5 bases at V and 2 bases at J; junction bases unmatched: 8. The CDR3 has 15 amino acids. Incomplete CDR3 DNA: TGCGCCAGCAGTGCCGGGACTAGTGAAACCTACGAG. Translated, it gives CASSAGTSETYE. The CDR3 in its entirety is CASSAGTSETYEQYF.

This clone was seen many times. The read terminates 3 residues before the CDR3 end, so the remaining end is supplied by the germline J gene. V is TRBV10-3 and J is TRBJ2-1, with 10 bases fitting TRBD2. V shed 0 bases and J 4 bases; nucleotides not matched to a gene: 0. The CDR3 totals 15 residues. CDR1 and CDR2 from the germline V gene are ENHRY and SYGVKD. The part of the CDR3 DNA that was read is TGTGCCATCAGTGAGTCTAGCGGGGGGTACAATGAG. It encodes CAISESSGGYNE. The whole CDR3 is CAISESSGGYNEQFF.

As for this clone: The read stops 3 residues short of the end of the CDR3; the missing end is completed from the germline J gene. This rearrangement joins TRBV11-3 to TRBJ2-1, with 8 positions matching TRBD2. Germline values: CDR1 SGHNT, CDR2 YENEEA. V lost 5 bases and J lost 6; bases outside the gene matches: 9. The CDR3 length is 15 residues. The CDR3 here is CASSQHGTSVNEQFF. The sequenced CDR3 bases are TGTGCCAGCAGCCAGCACGGGACTAGTGTCAATGAG.